One sample yielded the 5 T cell receptor beta chains listed below, sequenced in a study of blood T cell repertoires in COVID-19. This table comes from immunoSEQ multiplex PCR, and its TCRdb copy is limited to in-frame clones, with some not included. The sample has about 110,000 clones, roughly 82% seen once. The source material was peripheral blood. The receptors come from a woman between 55 and 75 years old with acute or convalescent COVID-19.

V gene TRBV7-9 combines with J gene TRBJ1-2; D unresolved. Germline V lookup: CDR1 SEHNR, CDR2 FQNEAQ (reference sequence). This CDR3 has 14 amino acids. V was shortened by 5 bases and J by 5 bases, with 15 bases between the two germline ends. CDR3 loop: CASSPREGLYGYTF. The CDR3, as DNA: TGTGCCAGCAGCCCTCGCGAGGGTCTGTATGGCTACACCTTC.

The J gene is TRBJ2-7, the V gene TRBV24-1; TRBD1 aligns across 9 bases. Germline-derived CDR1 and CDR2 are KGHDR and SFDVKD. With V trimmed by 5 bases and J by 6 bases, 7 bases remained unmatched. CDR3 length equals 14 residues. The CDR3 loop reads CATSARTGAGEQYF. For the CDR3, the DNA is TGTGCCACCAGTGCCCGGACAGGGGCTGGCGAGCAGTACTTC.

This sequence joins TRBV20-1 and TRBJ2-3; possibly TRBD2 for D (6 bases). CDR1 is DFQATT, CDR2 SNEGSKA, per germline (reference sequence). The CDR3 has 14 amino acids. Trimming cost V 3 bases and J 3 bases, with 13 bases left between them. CDR3 in amino acids: CSASWGDSTDTQYF. The CDR3 bases are TGCAGTGCTAGTTGGGGGGATTCTACAGATACGCAGTATTTT.

The chain joins TRBV28 to TRBJ2-2; 7 nucleotides agree with TRBD1. Germline loops: CDR1 MDHEN, CDR2 SYDVKM. There are 15 residues in the CDR3. Germline trimming cut 2 bases from V and 6 bases from J; bases unmatched to any gene: 6. The CDR3 sequence is CASSLRQGVAGELFF. The CDR3 DNA sequence: TGTGCCAGCAGTTTACGACAGGGTGTGGCCGGGGAGCTGTTTTTT.

The J gene is TRBJ1-3, the V gene TRBV6-5; 8 bases are shared with TRBD1. Germline CDR1 MNHEY, CDR2 SVGAGI. The junction had 3 bases not matched to a gene; V was cut back by 2 bases and J by 3 bases. The CDR3 extends over 15 amino acids. DNA for the CDR3: TGTGCCAGCAGTTACGGACAGGGAAGTGGAAACACCATATATTTT. Translation gives CASSYGQGSGNTIYF.